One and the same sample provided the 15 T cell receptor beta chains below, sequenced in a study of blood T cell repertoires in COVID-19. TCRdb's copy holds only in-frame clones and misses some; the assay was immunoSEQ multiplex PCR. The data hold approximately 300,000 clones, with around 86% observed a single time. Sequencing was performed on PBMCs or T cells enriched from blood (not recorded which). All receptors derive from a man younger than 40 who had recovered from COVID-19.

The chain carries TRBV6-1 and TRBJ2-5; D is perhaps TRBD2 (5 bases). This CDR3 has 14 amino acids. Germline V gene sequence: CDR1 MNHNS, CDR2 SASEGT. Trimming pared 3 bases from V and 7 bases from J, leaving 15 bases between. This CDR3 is CASSEVRGYGTQYF. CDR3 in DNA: TGTGCCAGCAGTGAGGTCAGAGGGTATGGGACCCAGTACTTC.

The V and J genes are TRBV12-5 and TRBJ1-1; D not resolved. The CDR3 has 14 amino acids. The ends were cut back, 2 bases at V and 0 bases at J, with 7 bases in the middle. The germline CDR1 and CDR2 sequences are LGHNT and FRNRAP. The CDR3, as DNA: TGTGCTAGTGGTTTGTGGGAGCTGAACACTGAAGCTTTCTTT. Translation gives CASGLWELNTEAFF.

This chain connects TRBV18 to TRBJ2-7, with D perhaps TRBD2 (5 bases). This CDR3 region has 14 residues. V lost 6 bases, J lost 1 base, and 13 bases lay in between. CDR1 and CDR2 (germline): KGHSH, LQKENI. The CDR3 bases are TGTGCCAGCTCGTCTCGGACTGATTCCTACGAGCAGTACTTC. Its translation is CASSSRTDSYEQYF.

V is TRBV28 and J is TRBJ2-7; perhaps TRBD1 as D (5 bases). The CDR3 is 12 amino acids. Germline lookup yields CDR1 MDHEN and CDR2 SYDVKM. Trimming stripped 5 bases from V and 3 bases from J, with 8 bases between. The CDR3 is CASSTTVYEQYF. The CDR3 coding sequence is TGTGCCAGCAGTACGACAGTCTACGAGCAGTACTTC.

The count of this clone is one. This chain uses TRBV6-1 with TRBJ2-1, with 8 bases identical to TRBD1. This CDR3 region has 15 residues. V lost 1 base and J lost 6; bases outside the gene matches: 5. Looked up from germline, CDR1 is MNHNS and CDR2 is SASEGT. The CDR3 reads CASSEGQGTGNEQFF. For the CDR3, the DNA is TGTGCCAGCAGTGAAGGACAGGGGACCGGCAATGAGCAGTTCTTC.

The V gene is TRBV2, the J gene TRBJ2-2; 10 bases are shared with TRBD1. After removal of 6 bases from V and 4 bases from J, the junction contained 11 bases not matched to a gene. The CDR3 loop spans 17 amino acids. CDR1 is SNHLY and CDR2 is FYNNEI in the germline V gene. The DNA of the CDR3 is TGTGCCAGCAGACAAGACCGACAGGGGGCGGCCACCGGGGAGCTGTTTTTT. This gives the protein CASRQDRQGAATGELFF.

The CDR3 spells CASSFYPMTGHEQYF. CDR3 sequence (DNA): TGTGCCAGCAGCTTCTACCCGATGACAGGGCACGAGCAGTACTTC. J is TRBJ2-7 and V is TRBV5-6, with TRBD1 matching over 7 bases. Germline CDR1 reads SGHDT; CDR2 reads YYEEEE. CDR3 size: 15 residues. J lost 5 bases, V lost 2 bases, and 10 bases had no gene match.

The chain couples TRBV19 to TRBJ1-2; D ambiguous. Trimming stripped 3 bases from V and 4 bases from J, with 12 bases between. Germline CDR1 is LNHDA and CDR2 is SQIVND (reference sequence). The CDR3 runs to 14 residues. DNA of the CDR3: TGTGCCAGTAGTATGTGGTCGGGTTCCTATGGCTACACCTTC. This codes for CASSMWSGSYGYTF.

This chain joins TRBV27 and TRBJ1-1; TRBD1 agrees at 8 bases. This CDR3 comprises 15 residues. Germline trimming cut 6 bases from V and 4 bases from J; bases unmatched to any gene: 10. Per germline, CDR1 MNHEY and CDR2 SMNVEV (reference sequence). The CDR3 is CASSWGAGGSTEAFF. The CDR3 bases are TGTGCCAGCAGCTGGGGGGCAGGGGGCTCCACTGAAGCTTTCTTT.

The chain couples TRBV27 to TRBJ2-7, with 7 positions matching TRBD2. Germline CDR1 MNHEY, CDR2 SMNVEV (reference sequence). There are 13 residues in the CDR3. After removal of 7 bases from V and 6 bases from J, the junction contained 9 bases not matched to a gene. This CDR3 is CASNPAGRPEQYF. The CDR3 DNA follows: TGTGCCAGCAATCCAGCGGGACGCCCCGAGCAGTACTTC.

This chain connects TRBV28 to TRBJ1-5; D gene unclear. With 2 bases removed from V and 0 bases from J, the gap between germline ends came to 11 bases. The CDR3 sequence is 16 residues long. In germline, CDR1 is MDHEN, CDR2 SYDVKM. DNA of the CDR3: TGTGCCAGCAGTTTAACAGAACCCTATAGCAATCAGCCCCAGCATTTT. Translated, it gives CASSLTEPYSNQPQHF.

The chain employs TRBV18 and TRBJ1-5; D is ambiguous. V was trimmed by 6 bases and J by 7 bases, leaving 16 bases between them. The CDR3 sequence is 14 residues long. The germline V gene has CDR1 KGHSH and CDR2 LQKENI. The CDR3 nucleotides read TGTGCCAGCTCCCCAGAGGGAAGAGGGCAGCCCCAGCATTTT. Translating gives CASSPEGRGQPQHF.

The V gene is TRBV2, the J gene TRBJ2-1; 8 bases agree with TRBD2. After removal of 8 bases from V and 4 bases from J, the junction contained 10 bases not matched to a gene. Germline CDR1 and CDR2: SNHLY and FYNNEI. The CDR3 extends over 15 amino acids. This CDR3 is CASGSGAITYNEQFF. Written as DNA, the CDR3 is TGTGCCAGCGGTAGCGGGGCAATAACTTACAATGAGCAGTTCTTC.

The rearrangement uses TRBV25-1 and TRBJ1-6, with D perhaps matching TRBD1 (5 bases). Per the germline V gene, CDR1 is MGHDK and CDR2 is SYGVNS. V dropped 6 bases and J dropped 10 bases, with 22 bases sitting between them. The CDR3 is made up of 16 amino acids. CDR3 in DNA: TGTGCCAGCAGGGGGGAGAGGGACTGGACGGGGTCACCCCTCCACTTT. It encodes CASRGERDWTGSPLHF.

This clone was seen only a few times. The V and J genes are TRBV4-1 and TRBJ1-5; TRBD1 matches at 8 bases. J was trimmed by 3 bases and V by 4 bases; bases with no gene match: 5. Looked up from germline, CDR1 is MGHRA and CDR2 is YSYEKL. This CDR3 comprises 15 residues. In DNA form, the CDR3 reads TGCGCCAGCAGCCGAGCGACAGGGGACAATCAGCCCCAGCATTTT. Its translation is CASSRATGDNQPQHF.